A selection of T cell receptor beta chains follows, all from one sample in a study of control samples from healthy donors and cancer patients. TCRdb's table, derived via immunoSEQ multiplex PCR, lists solely in-frame clones and lacks some. The sample contains 170,000 or so clones, over 85% of which appear only once. Sequencing was performed on blood. These receptors were collected from a man younger than 35 in good health. The CDR3 runs from the conserved cysteine through the conserved F or W. D genes are given only for firm matches. Clone size appears in some rows only: once, few, many, or a class for an expanded clone.

j_call clone_size d_call v_call cdr3_nt cdr3_aa
TRBJ1-2 NA NA TRBV7-2 TGTGCCAGCAGCTTAGCATCCCAGCTTCTTAACTATGGCTACACCTTC CASSLASQLLNYGYTF
TRBJ2-5 NA NA TRBV5-1 TGCGCCAGCAGCTTGGCTGAGACCCAGTACTTC CASSLAETQYF
TRBJ1-1 NA NA TRBV30 TGTGCCTCCTACCGATTGCGAGCTTTCTTT CASYRLRAFF
TRBJ1-1 NA TRBD1 TRBV29-1 TGCAGCGTTAGTGAACAGGGGGCTCAGGCTTTCTTT CSVSEQGAQAFF
TRBJ1-1 NA TRBD1 TRBV4-1 TGCGCCAGCAGCCAGTACAGGGGGACGAACACTGAAGCTTTCTTT CASSQYRGTNTEAFF
TRBJ1-1 NA TRBD1 TRBV30 TGTGCCTGGCGTCAGGGGGCGGCTGAAGCTTTCTTT CAWRQGAAEAFF
TRBJ2-3 NA TRBD2 TRBV10-3 TGTGCCATCACGAAACTAGCGGGGGGCAGCACAGATACGCAGTATTTT CAITKLAGGSTDTQYF
TRBJ2-2 NA NA TRBV19 TGTGCCAGTTCCCGGGACCTAATCTTTAAGGGGGAGCTGTTTTTT CASSRDLIFKGELFF
TRBJ1-2 NA TRBD1 TRBV19 TGTGCCAGTAGTAAACCGGGACAGGGGGCAGTGAGCTACACCTTC CASSKPGQGAVSYTF
TRBJ2-7 NA TRBD2 TRBV10-3 TGTGCCATCAGTGAGAGGGTCGGCGGGAGCTCCTACGAGCAGTACTTC CAISERVGGSSYEQYF
TRBJ1-2 NA TRBD1 TRBV9 TGTGCCTCCCAGGGACAGGGGGCTAAAGGCTACACCTTC CASQGQGAKGYTF
TRBJ1-3 NA NA TRBV11-1 TGTGCCAGCAGCCAATCGTCGGTCTCTGGAAACACCATATATTTT CASSQSSVSGNTIYF
TRBJ2-1 NA NA TRBV29-1 TGCAGCGTTGATGGGCAGAGCAATGAGCAGTTCTTC CSVDGQSNEQFF
TRBJ1-1 NA TRBD1 TRBV27 TGTGCCAGGGGACAGCCCTTGAACACTGAAGCTTTCTTT CARGQPLNTEAFF
TRBJ2-1 NA TRBD1 TRBV10-3 TGTGCCACAACCGGGACAGGGGGGTTCAATGAGCAGTTCTTC CATTGTGGFNEQFF
TRBJ1-1 NA TRBD1 TRBV14 TGTGCCAGCAGCCAGTTACCCGGGACAGGGAACACTGAAGCTTTCTTT CASSQLPGTGNTEAFF
TRBJ2-1 once NA TRBV29-1 TGCAGCGTTGAACGACGTGGGAGTCCTGAGCAGTTCTTC CSVERRGSPEQFF
TRBJ2-3 NA NA TRBV5-5 TGTGCCAGCAGCCGGGCAGGCACAGATACGCAGTATTTT CASSRAGTDTQYF
TRBJ2-1 NA NA TRBV24-1 TGTGCCACCAGTAAAGGTCTACGAGTGAACTACAATGAGCAGTTCTTC CATSKGLRVNYNEQFF
TRBJ1-1 NA NA TRBV9 TGTGCCAGCAGCGTGGGTGGCAGGGGCGATTGGAACACTGAAGCTTTCTTT CASSVGGRGDWNTEAFF
TRBJ1-6 NA TRBD1 TRBV18 TGTGCCAGCTCACCGGGACAGGCTTTTAATTCACCCCTCCACTTT CASSPGQAFNSPLHF
TRBJ2-2 NA NA TRBV6-5 TGTGCCAGCAGTTACTCGACGGGAGCTGGGGAGCTGTTTTTT CASSYSTGAGELFF
TRBJ1-5 NA TRBD1 TRBV24-1 TGTGCCACCAGTGATACGACAGGGGGTCAGCCCCAGCATTTT CATSDTTGGQPQHF
TRBJ1-1 NA NA TRBV6-5 TGTGCCAGCAGTAAGACAGACATGAACACTGAAGCTTTCTTT CASSKTDMNTEAFF
TRBJ1-4 NA NA TRBV7-9 TGTGCCAGCAGCCCCAAATTTGCAACTAATGAAAAACTGTTTTTT CASSPKFATNEKLFF
TRBJ1-1 NA NA TRBV27 TGTGCCAGCAGTCCTCTCTTACCTCAGGGAGCTCCAGCTTTCTTT CASSPLLPQGAPAFF
TRBJ1-1 NA TRBD1 TRBV18 TGTGCCAGCTCAACCCAGGGGGACACTGAAGCTTTCTTT CASSTQGDTEAFF
TRBJ2-1 NA TRBD1 TRBV24-1 TGTGCCACCAGTCCCCGGACAGGGCACTACAATGAGCAGTTCTTC CATSPRTGHYNEQFF
TRBJ1-5 NA TRBD1 TRBV24-1 TGTGCCACCAGCTCCGGGACAGACAATCAGCCCCAGCATTTT CATSSGTDNQPQHF
TRBJ2-7 NA NA TRBV5-8 TGTGCCAGCAGCCCGCCCCAAGTTAGCCGAATCACCTACGAGCAGTACTTC CASSPPQVSRITYEQYF
TRBJ1-4 NA NA TRBV5-5 TGTGCCAGCAGCTTGGATGGTCCCGGGGGTGAAAAACTGTTTTTT CASSLDGPGGEKLFF
TRBJ2-2 NA NA TRBV3-1/TRBV3-2 TGTGCCAGCAGCCCCACAGGGTGGGGGGAGCTGTTTTTT CASSPTGWGELFF
TRBJ2-1 NA TRBD2 TRBV13 TGTGCCAGCAGCTCGACCTTAGCGGGGGGATTCGTCAATGAGCAGTTCTTC CASSSTLAGGFVNEQFF
TRBJ2-1 NA NA TRBV7-6 TGTGCCAGCAGCTTTTGGACCGGGACTCCTTCCGATGAGCAGTTCTTC CASSFWTGTPSDEQFF
TRBJ2-1 NA TRBD1 TRBV6-5 TGTGCCAGCAGTTACGGGACAGGGAGGACCCATGAGCAGTTCTTC CASSYGTGRTHEQFF
TRBJ2-1 NA NA TRBV7-3 TGTGCCAGCAGCTTAATGGGTTCGGCAGACCCCAATGAGCAGTTCTTC CASSLMGSADPNEQFF
TRBJ2-7 NA NA TRBV2 TGTGCCAGCATGACGACTGCTCGTCCCCCCTACGAGCAGTACTTC CASMTTARPPYEQYF
TRBJ2-1 NA TRBD1 TRBV3-1/TRBV3-2 TGTGCCAGCAGCCAGATACCGGGACAGCGTTACAATGAGCAGTTCTTC CASSQIPGQRYNEQFF
TRBJ2-7 few NA TRBV7-8 TGTGCCAGCAGTCTCGGGGATAAGGGTTCCTACGAGCAGTACTTC CASSLGDKGSYEQYF
TRBJ2-5 NA NA TRBV3-1/TRBV3-2 TGTGCCAGCAGCCAAGGGCAGGGAAGAGAGACCCAGTACTTC CASSQGQGRETQYF